This T cell receptor beta chain came from a study of cytomegalovirus exposure and HLA in healthy donors. Study-wide results and caveats: Some TCR beta chains (roughly 150 of them) were listed as cytomegalovirus-associated. Clonal expansion was found to be greater in HLA-associated TCR beta chains than in equally common others in a later analysis.

In regard to this clone: Its antigen is currently unknown.

The study ran its PCR with 60 Vbeta and 13 Jbeta primers. The method was immunoSEQ multiplex PCR; TCRdb's version includes in-frame clones alone and lacks a portion of them. This table has about 120,000 clones, around 82% appearing once. The CDR3 has 14 amino acids. V trimming: 3 bases; J trimming: 3 bases; junction bases outside the gene matches: 5. Germline V gene sequence: CDR1 MNHNS, CDR2 SASEGT. V and J are TRBV6-1 and TRBJ2-7, with 7 bases lining up with TRBD1. The source material was PBMCs. This receptor was taken from a woman aged 40 to 50 in good health and CMV-seropositive. This CDR3 reads CASSDLGQDYEQYF. DNA for the CDR3: TGTGCCAGCAGTGACCTTGGACAGGACTACGAGCAGTACTTC.